These T cell receptor beta chains were read from a single sample in a study of T cell responses to AZD1222 COVID-19 vaccine. TCRdb's copy holds only in-frame clones and misses some; the assay was immunoSEQ multiplex PCR. This table holds approximately 110,000 clones, approximately 85% found once. The specimen comprised peripheral blood, sampled 28 days after the second AZD1222 dose. These receptor sequences come from an adult who received the AZD1222 COVID-19 vaccine. CDR3s include the opening cysteine and the closing phenylalanine or tryptophan. D genes are given only for firm matches. Only part of the rows carry a size: once, few, many, or a class if the clone is expanded.

v_gene	abundance	d_gene	j_gene	CDR3nt	CDR3aa
TRBV5-1	-	-	TRBJ1-1	TGCGCCAGCAGCTTGGGGGTCCAGGGTACCTACACTGAAGCTTTCTTT	CASSLGVQGTYTEAFF
TRBV5-1	-	-	TRBJ1-5	TGCGCCAGCAGCTTGGTGGGGGACCCAAATCAGCCCCAGCATTTT	CASSLVGDPNQPQHF
TRBV10-3	-	TRBD1	TRBJ2-5	TGTGCCATCAGAACAAACAGGGGCGCGGAGACCCAGTACTTC	CAIRTNRGAETQYF
TRBV9	-	TRBD2	TRBJ2-1	TGTGCCAGCAGCGTAACTAGCGGGGGCAGCCGTGAGCAGTTCTTC	CASSVTSGGSREQFF
TRBV27	once	TRBD2	TRBJ2-1	TGTGCCAGCAGTCGAACTCGCGGGGGGGCCATTAATGAGCAGTTCTTC	CASSRTRGGAINEQFF
TRBV6-1	once	-	TRBJ1-1	TGTGCCAGCAGTGAAGGGGGAAGGGGCACTGAAGCTTTCTTT	CASSEGGRGTEAFF
TRBV21-1	once	-	TRBJ1-1	TGTGCCAGCAGCAAAGGAGCGACACCCAACGGGACTGAAGCTTTCTTT	CASSKGATPNGTEAFF
TRBV3-1/TRBV3-2	-	-	TRBJ2-7	TGTGCCAGCAGCCAGGGCGCCGAGCAGTACTTC	CASSQGAEQYF
TRBV4-3	-	-	TRBJ2-7	TGCGCCAGCAGCCAAGTCCCTTACTACCATGGCTCCTACGAGCAGTACTTC	CASSQVPYYHGSYEQYF
TRBV5-6	few	TRBD1	TRBJ1-1	TGTGCCAGCAGCTTGGACAGGGGAAGAACTGAAGCTTTCTTT	CASSLDRGRTEAFF
TRBV4-2	once	-	TRBJ1-6	TGTGCCAGCAGCCAAGATACAGCGGACAGCGTTCTGGCACCCCTCCACTTT	CASSQDTADSVLAPLHF
TRBV4-1	-	TRBD1	TRBJ1-5	TGCGCCAGCAGCCAAACCGGGACAGGGGACGAGGCCCAGCATTTT	CASSQTGTGDEAQHF
TRBV5-1	-	-	TRBJ2-5	TGCGCCAGCAGCTTGAACCGGGGAATAGGGGAGACCCAGTACTTC	CASSLNRGIGETQYF
TRBV30	-	TRBD1	TRBJ2-1	TGTGCCTGGACGGGACAGGGGTATTTGAATGAGCAGTTCTTC	CAWTGQGYLNEQFF
TRBV27	-	-	TRBJ1-6	TGTGCCAGCTCATACGGAGTCTACTATAATTCACCCCTCCACTTT	CASSYGVYYNSPLHF